One sample yielded the 2 T cell receptor beta chains listed below, sequenced in a study of shared clonotypes between healthy human individuals. The naive CD8 fraction comprised CD45RO-negative cells positively selected for CCR7 and excluded terminally differentiated effector memory CD45RA+ cells. Profiling relied on immunoSEQ multiplex PCR, and the TCRdb table lists in-frame clones only, not all of them. The data hold around 2,100,000 clones, with roughly 95% observed a single time. The sequencing sample was made of naive CD8+ T cells sorted from blood. The source of these receptors is a man aged 18 to 29 in good health.

Comment on this clone: The sample contains more than one DNA sequence encoding this CDR3. V gene TRBV7-2 combines with J gene TRBJ2-1; weak D call: TRBD2 (5 bases). This CDR3 is 13 amino acids long. Germline V CDR1 and CDR2: SGHTA, FQGNSA. V was pared by 1 base and J by 7 bases, with 8 bases between. The CDR3 sequence: CASSLGLANEQFF. In nucleotides, the CDR3 is TGTGCCAGCAGCTTAGGTCTAGCAAATGAGCAGTTCTTC.

Concerning this clone itself: Other DNA variants within this sample encode the same CDR3. V gene TRBV6-5 combines with J gene TRBJ2-2, with no clear D. The CDR3 length is 13 residues. The germline V gene encodes CDR1 MNHEY and CDR2 SVGAGI. With 3 bases removed from V and 3 bases from J, the gap between germline ends came to 5 bases. CDR3 DNA: TGTGCCAGCAGTTATACAGACACCGGGGAGCTGTTTTTT. Protein: CASSYTDTGELFF.